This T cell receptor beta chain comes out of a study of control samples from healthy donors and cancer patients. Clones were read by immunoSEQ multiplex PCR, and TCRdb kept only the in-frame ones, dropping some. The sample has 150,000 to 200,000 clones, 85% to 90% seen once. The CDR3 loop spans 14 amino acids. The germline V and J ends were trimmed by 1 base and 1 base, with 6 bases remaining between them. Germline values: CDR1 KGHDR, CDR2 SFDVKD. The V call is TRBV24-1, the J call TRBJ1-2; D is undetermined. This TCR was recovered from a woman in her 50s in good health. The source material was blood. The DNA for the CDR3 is TGTGCCACCAGTGATTTTTCGGTTAACTATGGCTACACCTTC. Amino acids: CATSDFSVNYGYTF.